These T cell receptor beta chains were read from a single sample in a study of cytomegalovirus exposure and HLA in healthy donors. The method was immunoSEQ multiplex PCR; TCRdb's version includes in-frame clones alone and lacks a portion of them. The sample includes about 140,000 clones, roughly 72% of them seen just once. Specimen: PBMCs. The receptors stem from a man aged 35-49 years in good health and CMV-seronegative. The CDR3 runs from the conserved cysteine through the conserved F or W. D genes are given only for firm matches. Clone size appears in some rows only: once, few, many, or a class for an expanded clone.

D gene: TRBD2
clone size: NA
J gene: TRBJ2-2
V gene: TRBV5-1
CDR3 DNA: TGCGCCAGCAGCTTGCAGTCGGGAGCGGGAGGAGGAACCGGGGAGCTGTTTTTT
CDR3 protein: CASSLQSGAGGGTGELFF

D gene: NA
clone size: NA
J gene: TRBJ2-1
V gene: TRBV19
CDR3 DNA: TGTGCCAGTAGTATAGATTTGGAGCTCTACAATGAGCAGTTCTTC
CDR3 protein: CASSIDLELYNEQFF

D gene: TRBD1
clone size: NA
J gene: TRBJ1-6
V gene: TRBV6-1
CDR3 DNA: TGTGCCAGCGGCTTACAGGGGGCCAGTAATTCACCCCTCCACTTT
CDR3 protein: CASGLQGASNSPLHF

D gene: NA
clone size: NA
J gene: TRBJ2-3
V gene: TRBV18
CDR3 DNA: TGTGCCAGCTCACCCCGGGGTAGCGGCGTCACAGATACGCAGTATTTT
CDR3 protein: CASSPRGSGVTDTQYF

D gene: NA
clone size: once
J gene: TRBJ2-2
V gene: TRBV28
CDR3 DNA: TGTGCCAGCATTAGGGGGAACACCGAGGAGCTGTTTTTT
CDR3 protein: CASIRGNTEELFF

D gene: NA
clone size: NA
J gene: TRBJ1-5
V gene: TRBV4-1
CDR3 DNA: TGCGCCAGCAGCCAAGTTAGATCACGAATTAATCAGCCCCAGCATTTT
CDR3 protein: CASSQVRSRINQPQHF

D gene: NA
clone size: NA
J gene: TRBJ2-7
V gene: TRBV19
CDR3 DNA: TGTGCCAGTAGTGTAGCCCCCGGGGTCTCCTACGAGCAGTACTTC
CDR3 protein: CASSVAPGVSYEQYF

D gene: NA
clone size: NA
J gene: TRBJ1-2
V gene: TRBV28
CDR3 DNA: TGTGCCAGCAGCCAACTGTATGGCTACACCTTC
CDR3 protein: CASSQLYGYTF

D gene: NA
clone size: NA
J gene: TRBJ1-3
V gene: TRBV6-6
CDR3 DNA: TGTGCCAGCAGGACACAGGTCGCTGGAAACACCATATATTTT
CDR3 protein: CASRTQVAGNTIYF

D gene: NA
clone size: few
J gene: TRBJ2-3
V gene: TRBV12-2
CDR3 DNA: TGTGCAAGTCGCTTCCGACCTGAAGCGGGAGGATTGCCAGATACGCAGTATTTT
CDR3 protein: CASRFRPEAGGLPDTQYF

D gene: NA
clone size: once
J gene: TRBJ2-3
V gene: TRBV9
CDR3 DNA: TGTGCCAGCAGCGTAGGCCCCCGGGATACGCAGTATTTT
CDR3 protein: CASSVGPRDTQYF

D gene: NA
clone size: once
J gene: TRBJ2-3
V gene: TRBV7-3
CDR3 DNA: TGTGCCAGCAGCTTAGGGCCCTACAAGAAAAGCACAGATACGCAGTATTTT
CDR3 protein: CASSLGPYKKSTDTQYF

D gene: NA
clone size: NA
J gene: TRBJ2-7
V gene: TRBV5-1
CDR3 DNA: TGCGCCAGCAGCCCAGTCGCAGGGTCCTACGAGCAGTACTTC
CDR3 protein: CASSPVAGSYEQYF

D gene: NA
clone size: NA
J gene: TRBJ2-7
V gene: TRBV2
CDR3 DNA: TGTGCCAGCAGGGTGAGAGTGAGGGAGCAGTACTTC
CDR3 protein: CASRVRVREQYF

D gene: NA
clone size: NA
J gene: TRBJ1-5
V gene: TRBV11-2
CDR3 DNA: TGTGCCAGCAGCCGAACAGACGTGCAGCCCCAGCATTTT
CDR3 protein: CASSRTDVQPQHF

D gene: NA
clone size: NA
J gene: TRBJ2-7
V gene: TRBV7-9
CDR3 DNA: TGTGCCAGCAGCTTAGCGCGGCACTACGAGCAGTACTTC
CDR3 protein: CASSLARHYEQYF

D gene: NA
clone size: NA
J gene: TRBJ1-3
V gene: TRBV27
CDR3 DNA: TGTGCCAGCAGTTTATCCGGCAGGGCTGGGGTTTTGAACACCATATATTTT
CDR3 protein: CASSLSGRAGVLNTIYF

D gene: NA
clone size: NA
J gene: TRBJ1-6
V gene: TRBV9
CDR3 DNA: TGTGCCAGCAGCGACGGGGGGACGGATAATTCACCCCTCCACTTT
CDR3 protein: CASSDGGTDNSPLHF

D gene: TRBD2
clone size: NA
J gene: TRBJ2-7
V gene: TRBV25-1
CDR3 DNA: TGTGCCAGCAGTCGTACTAGCGGCAACGAGCAGTACTTC
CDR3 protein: CASSRTSGNEQYF

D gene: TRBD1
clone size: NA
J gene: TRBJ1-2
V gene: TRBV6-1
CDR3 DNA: TGTGCCAGCAGTAGAATGGGGACAGGGGGGGGCTACACCTTC
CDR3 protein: CASSRMGTGGGYTF

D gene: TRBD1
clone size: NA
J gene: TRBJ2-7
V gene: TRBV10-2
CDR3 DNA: TGCGCCAGTCACCCGGGACAGGGAGTAGTTGAGCAGTACTTC
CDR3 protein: CASHPGQGVVEQYF

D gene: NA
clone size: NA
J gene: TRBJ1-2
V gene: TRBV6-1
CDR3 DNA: TGTGCCAGCAGTGGTGGAGGGGCTGTAGGAGGCTATGGCTACACCTTC
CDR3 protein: CASSGGGAVGGYGYTF

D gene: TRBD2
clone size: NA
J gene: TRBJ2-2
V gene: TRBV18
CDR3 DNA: TGTGCCAGCTCACCACGTCCTAGCGGGGTACTCGGGGAGCTGTTTTTT
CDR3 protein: CASSPRPSGVLGELFF

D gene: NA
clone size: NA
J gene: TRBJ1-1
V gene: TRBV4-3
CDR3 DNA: TGCGCCAGCAGCCAAGATCTGGGGGGAAACACTGAAGCTTTCTTT
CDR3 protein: CASSQDLGGNTEAFF

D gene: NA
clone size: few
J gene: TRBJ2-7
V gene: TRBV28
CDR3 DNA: TGTGCCAGCAGTTCTCTCCCGCTCGAGGAGCAGTACTTC
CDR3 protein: CASSSLPLEEQYF

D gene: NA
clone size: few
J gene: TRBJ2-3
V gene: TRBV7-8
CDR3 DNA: TGTGCCAGCAGCTTAGGGCCAAGCACAGATACGCAGTATTTT
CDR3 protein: CASSLGPSTDTQYF